The 19 T cell receptor beta chains reported below all come from one sample, sequenced in a study of STAT3 mutations in large granular lymphocyte leukemia. The study, taken as a whole, reports: Every T-LGLL patient had at least one immunodominant TCRbeta clonotype.

No antigen has been assigned to these receptors. The protocol was immunoSEQ multiplex PCR, while the TCRdb copy is restricted to in-frame clones and leaves out a portion. The sample records around 10,000 clones, approximately 50% being singletons. The source material was peripheral blood mononuclear cells. These receptors all stem from a boy younger than 18 with T-cell large granular lymphocyte leukemia. Some clones in this sample may be carry-over from other donors' samples.

The chain recombines TRBV7-9 with TRBJ2-7; maybe TRBD1 (7 bases). CDR1 is SEHNR and CDR2 is FQNEAQ in the germline V gene (reference sequence). Trimming cost V 3 bases and J 2 bases, with 20 bases left between them. The CDR3 is 17 amino acids. DNA of the CDR3: TGTGCCAGCAGCTTTAAAACGCGGGACAGTCCAACCTACGAGCAGTACTTC. As protein: CASSFKTRDSPTYEQYF.

This clone was counted only a few times. The chain carries TRBV29-1 and TRBJ1-2, with a weak D call TRBD1 (6 bases). The CDR3 sequence is 12 residues long. Trimming pared 1 base from V and 5 bases from J, leaving 8 bases between. Germline CDR1 reads SQVTM; CDR2 reads ANQGSEA. The CDR3 loop is CSVEGQAYGYTF. CDR3 nucleotides: TGCAGCGTTGAAGGACAGGCATATGGCTACACCTTC.

This chain joins TRBV5-4 and TRBJ1-1; D ambiguous. Germline lookup yields CDR1 SGHNT and CDR2 YYREEE (reference sequence). The CDR3 has 13 residues. Trimming left V 2 bases short and J 2 bases short, with 7 bases between. This CDR3 reads CASSFGSNTEAFF. The CDR3 region has the DNA TGTGCCAGCAGCTTCGGTTCCAACACTGAAGCTTTCTTT.

In its sample, this clone is medium-sized. The V call is TRBV5-1, the J call TRBJ2-3, with D hard to call. This CDR3 has 15 amino acids. The V gene lost 1 base and the J gene lost 1 base, with 10 bases spanning the gap. Germline V lookup: CDR1 SGHRS, CDR2 YFSETQ. The CDR3 spells CASSLITAGTDTQYF. The CDR3 DNA sequence: TGCGCCAGCAGCTTGATCACGGCGGGCACAGATACGCAGTATTTT. The full variable domain, in which reference TRBV5-1 and TRBJ2-3 provide the parts outside the CDR3, is KAGVTQTPRYLIKTRGQQVTLSCSPISGHRSVSWYQQTPGQGLQFLFEYFSETQRNKGNFPGRFSGRQFSNSRSEMNVSTLELGDSALYLCASSLITAGTDTQYFGPGTRLTVL.

The chain couples TRBV5-1 to TRBJ2-7; TRBD1 is a possible D gene (5 bases). The CDR3 extends over 14 amino acids. Germline loops: CDR1 SGHRS, CDR2 YFSETQ. V was pared by 5 bases and J by 2 bases, with 14 bases between. The CDR3, as DNA: TGCGCCAGCAGTAAGCAGGGAAGGGCCTACGAGCAGTACTTC. Protein product: CASSKQGRAYEQYF.

This clone has more than one count but fewer than ten. This chain connects TRBV6-1 to TRBJ2-7, with 8 bases fitting TRBD1. V shed 2 bases, J shed 3 bases, and the junction held 6 bases outside the gene matches. The CDR3 is 15 residues long. CDR1 MNHNS and CDR2 SASEGT come from the germline V gene. CDR3 amino acids: CASSERDRSLYEQYF. The CDR3, as DNA: TGTGCCAGCAGTGAAAGGGACAGGTCCCTCTACGAGCAGTACTTC.

J is TRBJ2-3 and V is TRBV27; possibly TRBD2 for D (6 bases). The germline V gene has CDR1 MNHEY and CDR2 SMNVEV (reference sequence). The CDR3 loop spans 15 amino acids. Trimming removed 6 bases from V and 0 bases from J, with 13 bases in between. The chain's CDR3 is CASRIGRMSTDTQYF. The DNA for the CDR3 is TGTGCCAGCAGAATCGGGAGAATGAGCACAGATACGCAGTATTTT.

This chain uses TRBV29-1 with TRBJ2-5, with D perhaps matching TRBD1 (5 bases). The CDR3 totals 14 residues. Trimming removed 0 bases from V and 7 bases from J, with 15 bases in between. Germline assignment: CDR1 SQVTM and CDR2 ANQGSEA. The DNA of the CDR3 is TGCAGCGTTGAAGAAACCCAGGGCGCGTGGACCCAGTACTTC. Protein product: CSVEETQGAWTQYF. Supplemented by reference TRBV29-1 and TRBJ2-5, the full variable domain reads SAVISQKPSRDICQRGTSLTIQCQVDSQVTMMFWYRQQPGQSLTLIATANQGSEATYESGFVIDKFPISRPNLTFSTLTVSNMSPEDSSIYLCSVEETQGAWTQYFGPGTRLLVL.

The chain uses TRBV7-9 and TRBJ1-2; D is perhaps TRBD1 (6 bases). V lost 2 bases and J lost 7, with 11 bases in between. Germline CDR1 and CDR2: SEHNR and FQNEAQ (reference sequence). The length of the CDR3 is 13 residues. CDR3 nucleotides: TGTGCCAGCAGCTTAACAGGGACGAGTGGCTACACCTTC. This sequence encodes CASSLTGTSGYTF.

This chain joins TRBV18 and TRBJ2-3, with a weak D call TRBD2 (5 bases). There are 15 residues in the CDR3. Germline lookup yields CDR1 KGHSH and CDR2 LQKENI. The V and J ends lost 5 bases and 8 bases respectively, with 20 bases between them. CDR3 coding DNA: TGTGCCAGCTCATCCCAGCGGTCCTCGAGTGGTACGCAGTATTTT. Protein sequence: CASSSQRSSSGTQYF. Full variable domain (rest looked up from reference TRBV18 and TRBJ2-3): NAGVMQNPRHLVRRRGQEARLRCSPMKGHSHVYWYRQLPEEGLKFMVYLQKENIIDESGMPKERFSAEFPKEGPSILRIQQVVRGDSAAYFCASSSQRSSSGTQYFGPGTRLTVL.

The chain employs TRBV11-2 and TRBJ2-3; 8 positions match TRBD1. The ends lost 7 bases at V and 5 bases at J; junction bases unmatched: 5. Germline V gene lookup returns CDR1 SGHAT and CDR2 FQNNGV. The CDR3 sequence is 13 residues long. The DNA of the CDR3 is TGTGCCAGCAATCAGGGGGCAGGAGATACGCAGTATTTT. This gives the protein CASNQGAGDTQYF.

The rearrangement joins TRBV6-6 to TRBJ1-1; D remains unclear. The CDR3 has 16 amino acids. Per germline, CDR1 MNHNY and CDR2 SVGAGI (reference sequence). Trimming stripped 5 bases from V and 0 bases from J, with 16 bases between. Here the CDR3 DNA reads TGTGCCAGCAGTAGAGGGCCCTTAGGCATGAACACTGAAGCTTTCTTT. It yields the protein CASSRGPLGMNTEAFF.

This sequence joins TRBV28 and TRBJ2-7; D perhaps matches TRBD2 (6 bases). The V and J ends lost 6 bases and 4 bases respectively, with 13 bases between them. Germline CDR1 reads MDHEN; CDR2 reads SYDVKM. The CDR3 sequence is 13 residues long. The CDR3, as DNA: TGTGCCAGCAGGGAGGGGAATCTATACGAGCAGTACTTC. It encodes CASREGNLYEQYF.

This clone was seen just once. The V and J genes are TRBV10-2 and TRBJ1-5, with unresolved D. The CDR3 consists of 12 residues. V was shortened by 6 bases and J by 5 bases, with 8 bases between the two germline ends. From germline, CDR1 is WSHSY and CDR2 SAAADI. The CDR3 nucleotides read TGCGCCAGCAGGGACGGCGATCAGCCCCAGCATTTT. It specifies CASRDGDQPQHF.

This clone came up a few times. The chain has TRBV30 and TRBJ1-6; D uncertain. CDR1 is GTSNPN, CDR2 SVGIG, per germline (reference sequence). The length of the CDR3 is 13 residues. V was trimmed by 3 bases and J by 13 bases, leaving 16 bases between them. This CDR3 is CAWRKSEGSPLHF. In nucleotides, the CDR3 is TGTGCCTGGAGGAAAAGTGAAGGTTCCCCCCTCCACTTT.

This clone was counted once. The CDR3 nucleotides read TGTGCCATCAGTGGGTACCGGGACTACGAGCAGTACTTC. This gives the protein CAISGYRDYEQYF. The chain carries TRBV10-3 and TRBJ2-7; perhaps TRBD2 as D (5 bases). The CDR3 runs 13 residues. Trimming removed 4 bases from V and 3 bases from J, with 10 bases in between. Germline V gives CDR1 ENHRY, CDR2 SYGVKD.

The chain joins TRBV5-4 to TRBJ1-5; D possibly corresponds to TRBD1 (6 bases). The V gene lost 4 bases and the J gene lost 4 bases, with 9 bases spanning the gap. The CDR3 sequence is 13 residues long. CDR1 SGHNT and CDR2 YYREEE come from the germline V gene (reference sequence). CDR3 sequence reads: CASSPDRNQPQHF. The CDR3 DNA sequence: TGTGCCAGCAGCCCGGACAGAAATCAGCCCCAGCATTTT.

This chain connects TRBV7-9 to TRBJ1-6, with unresolved D. V was trimmed by 5 bases and J by 0 bases, leaving 11 bases between them. Germline V gives CDR1 SEHNR, CDR2 FQNEAQ (reference sequence). The length of the CDR3 is 16 residues. The DNA of the CDR3 is TGTGCCAGCAGCCTGAGTGTCAGCTCCTATAATTCACCCCTCCACTTT. This codes for CASSLSVSSYNSPLHF.

The chain employs TRBV5-4 and TRBJ2-3, with no clear D. The V gene's germline CDR1 is SGHNT and CDR2 YYREEE (reference sequence). V gave up 4 bases and J gave up 0 bases, with 6 bases separating them. This CDR3 spans 13 amino acids. The CDR3 DNA reads TGTGCCAGCAGCGTACAAAGCACAGATACGCAGTATTTT. Translating gives CASSVQSTDTQYF. The whole variable domain, remainder taken from reference TRBV5-4 and TRBJ2-3, is ETGVTQSPTHLIKTRGQQVTLRCSSQSGHNTVSWYQQALGQGPQFIFQYYREEENGRGNFPPRFSGLQFPNYSSELNVNALELDDSALYLCASSVQSTDTQYFGPGTRLTVL.